One and the same sample provided the 29 T cell receptor beta chains below, sequenced in a study of T cell responses to AZD1222 COVID-19 vaccine. Sequenced by immunoSEQ multiplex PCR; TCRdb stores in-frame clones only, minus some. Among 95,000 to 150,000 clones listed, around 91% were seen once. The source was peripheral blood, collected on day 0 of AZD1222 vaccination. The receptors here all came from an adult in good health.

This sequence joins TRBV25-1 and TRBJ2-7, with TRBD1 identical over 9 bases. The ends lost 5 bases at V and 5 bases at J; junction bases unmatched: 10. Germline-derived CDR1 and CDR2 are MGHDK and SYGVNS. CDR3 length equals 15 residues. This chain's CDR3 is CASSTPGQGVHEQYF. In DNA, the CDR3 is TGTGCCAGCAGTACTCCGGGACAGGGTGTCCACGAGCAGTACTTC.

V gene TRBV6-2 or TRBV6-3 combines with J gene TRBJ2-2; TRBD1 agrees at 7 bases. Trimming at V came to 5 bases and at J to 7 bases, leaving 10 bases not matched to a gene. CDR1 and CDR2 from the germline V gene are MNHEY and SVGEGT. The CDR3 sequence is 15 residues long. The CDR3 is CASSLITGAGGELFF. The CDR3 region has the DNA TGTGCCAGCAGTCTAATTACAGGGGCAGGCGGGGAGCTGTTTTTT.

This clone was recorded only once. The CDR3 sequence is CASSFRGDTGELFF. DNA of the CDR3: TGTGCCAGCAGCTTCAGGGGGGACACCGGGGAGCTGTTTTTT. The chain links TRBV7-8 to TRBJ2-2; weak D call: TRBD1 (7 bases). Deletions cut 3 bases from V and 3 bases from J, with 8 bases between. Germline CDR1 and CDR2: SGHVS and FQNEAQ. The CDR3 has 14 amino acids.

This chain links TRBV6-5 with TRBJ1-5; the D gene is possibly TRBD1 (5 bases). The ends were cut back, 5 bases at V and 5 bases at J, with 10 bases in the middle. This CDR3 spans 13 amino acids. Germline V CDR1 and CDR2: MNHEY, SVGAGI. This CDR3 is CASSIDSYQPQHF. The CDR3 DNA follows: TGTGCCAGCAGTATCGACAGCTATCAGCCCCAGCATTTT.

This clone was counted a single time. This sample also contains other DNA sequences that code for the same CDR3. V gene TRBV7-9 combines with J gene TRBJ2-1; 9 bases align to TRBD2. This CDR3 spans 16 amino acids. From germline, CDR1 is SEHNR and CDR2 FQNEAQ (reference sequence). The V and J ends lost 2 bases and 4 bases, in that order; junction bases with no gene match: 6. The DNA of the CDR3 is TGTGCCAGCAGCTTAAGTCTAGCGGGAAGTTACAATGAGCAGTTCTTC. It yields the protein CASSLSLAGSYNEQFF.

The chain has TRBV5-1 and TRBJ2-7, with D hard to call. Germline V lookup: CDR1 SGHRS, CDR2 YFSETQ. CDR3 length equals 12 residues. Trimming removed 4 bases from V and 4 bases from J, with 9 bases in between. CDR3: CASSVSSYEQYF. DNA for the CDR3: TGCGCCAGCAGCGTGAGTTCGTACGAGCAGTACTTC.

The V gene is TRBV12-3 or TRBV12-4, the J gene TRBJ2-5; either TRBD1 or TRBD2 may fit D (5 bases each). V gave up 8 bases and J gave up 5 bases, with 12 bases separating them. This CDR3 region has 12 residues. The CDR3, as DNA: TGTGCCAGCGAGGGGCTAGGGGAGACCCAGTACTTC. Protein product: CASEGLGETQYF.

This clone came up once. The gene calls are TRBV2 and TRBJ1-2; 11 nucleotides align to TRBD1. J was trimmed by 4 bases and V by 7 bases; bases with no gene match: 8. Germline V CDR1 and CDR2: SNHLY, FYNNEI. This CDR3 has 15 amino acids. The CDR3 DNA follows: TGTGCCAGCAAAAGGACAGGGGGCGAATCCTATGGCTACACCTTC. Encoded protein: CASKRTGGESYGYTF.

A single count supports this clone. This chain joins TRBV28 and TRBJ1-3; 7 nucleotides match TRBD1. V shed 5 bases and J 3 bases; nucleotides not matched to a gene: 10. This CDR3 contains 16 residues. Germline CDR1 is MDHEN and CDR2 is SYDVKM. The CDR3 here is CASSLQGEGDGNTIYF. CDR3 DNA sequence: TGTGCCAGCAGTCTTCAGGGGGAGGGGGATGGAAACACCATATATTTT. Based on the CDR3 plus reference TRBV28 and TRBJ1-3, the full variable domain is DVKVTQSSRYLVKRTGEKVFLECVQDMDHENMFWYRQDPGLGLRLIYFSYDVKMKEKGDIPEGYSVSREKKERFSLILESASTNQTSMYLCASSLQGEGDGNTIYFGEGSWLTVV.

V gene TRBV12-5 combines with J gene TRBJ1-4; 7 bases align to TRBD1. CDR1 LGHNT and CDR2 FRNRAP come from the germline V gene. The CDR3 loop spans 15 amino acids. The V gene end was trimmed by 4 bases and the J gene end by 8 bases; junction bases not matched to a gene: 10. This CDR3 is CASGCPRGRGEKLFF. The CDR3 DNA is TGTGCTAGTGGTTGCCCCAGGGGGAGAGGGGAAAAACTGTTTTTT. The entire variable domain, with the rest obtained from reference TRBV12-5 and TRBJ1-4, is as follows: DARVTQTPRHKVTEMGQEVTMRCQPILGHNTVFWYRQTMMQGLELLAYFRNRAPLDDSGMPKDRFSAEMPDATLATLKIQPSEPRDSAVYFCASGCPRGRGEKLFFGSGTQLSVL.

The chain combines TRBV10-3 with TRBJ1-5; 7 bases match TRBD1. The V and J ends lost 5 bases and 5 bases, in that order; junction bases with no gene match: 9. The CDR3 covers 15 residues. Germline values: CDR1 ENHRY, CDR2 SYGVKD. The CDR3 reads CAISPQTGPDQPQHF. In nucleotides, the CDR3 is TGTGCCATCAGTCCCCAGACAGGGCCTGATCAGCCCCAGCATTTT.

The gene calls are TRBV19 and TRBJ2-1, with D maybe TRBD1 (6 bases). CDR3 length: 16 residues. Germline CDR1 is LNHDA and CDR2 is SQIVND (reference sequence). V was trimmed by 0 bases and J by 3 bases, leaving 12 bases between them. The CDR3 nucleotides read TGTGCCAGTAGTATAGATGGGGGACATCACTACAATGAGCAGTTCTTC. This gives the protein CASSIDGGHHYNEQFF.

The chain carries TRBV28 and TRBJ1-3, with a tentative D call TRBD1 (5 bases). The V gene's germline CDR1 is MDHEN and CDR2 SYDVKM. This CDR3 contains 12 residues. V was clipped by 4 bases and J by 4 bases, with 5 bases between them. CDR3 sequence: CASSWGGNTIYF. The DNA for the CDR3 is TGTGCCAGCAGTTGGGGGGGAAACACCATATATTTT.

This chain connects TRBV2 to TRBJ2-1, with TRBD1 matching 7 bases. The germline V gene has CDR1 SNHLY and CDR2 FYNNEI. The V gene end was trimmed by 8 bases and the J gene end by 5 bases; junction bases not matched to a gene: 9. The CDR3 has 14 amino acids. The CDR3 reads CASPRGQEDNEQFF. DNA of the CDR3: TGTGCCAGCCCAAGGGGGCAGGAGGACAATGAGCAGTTCTTC.

The V gene is TRBV10-3, the J gene TRBJ1-2; 11 nucleotides line up with TRBD1. The germline V gene encodes CDR1 ENHRY and CDR2 SYGVKD. The CDR3 extends over 18 amino acids. V shed 4 bases, J shed 4 bases, and the junction held 14 bases outside the gene matches. Here the CDR3 reads CAISVYPGQGDLAYGYTF. CDR3 in DNA: TGTGCCATCAGTGTTTACCCGGGACAGGGGGACCTCGCCTATGGCTACACCTTC.

The chain combines TRBV19 with TRBJ2-1; D gene uncertain. Germline V CDR1 and CDR2: LNHDA, SQIVND (reference sequence). V lost 3 bases and J 0 bases, leaving 9 bases between the germline ends. The CDR3 length is 15 residues. The DNA of the CDR3 is TGTGCCAGTAGTATTCCCGTGGGCTCCTACAATGAGCAGTTCTTC. Its protein is CASSIPVGSYNEQFF.

This chain connects TRBV28 to TRBJ2-5; a weak D match, TRBD1 (5 bases). Per the germline V gene, CDR1 is MDHEN and CDR2 is SYDVKM. Trimming cost V 5 bases and J 3 bases, with 16 bases left between them. This CDR3 is 15 amino acids long. The CDR3 nucleotides read TGTGCCAGCAGTCCGAGTCGGACAAAAAAAGAGACCCAGTACTTC. Its protein is CASSPSRTKKETQYF.

This chain joins TRBV10-2 and TRBJ2-2; tentative D call: TRBD1 (6 bases). V was trimmed by 8 bases and J by 1 base, leaving 17 bases between them. Germline V gene data show CDR1 as WSHSY and CDR2 as SAAADI. The CDR3 runs to 16 residues. CDR3 sequence (DNA): TGCGCCAGCTCGTCCACAGGGCGTAGGAACACCGGGGAGCTGTTTTTT. Amino acids: CASSSTGRRNTGELFF.

The chain is built from TRBV6-1 and TRBJ2-5, with 7 bases aligning to TRBD2. Per germline, CDR1 MNHNS and CDR2 SASEGT. The ends lost 2 bases at V and 2 bases at J; junction bases unmatched: 5. CDR3 length: 15 amino acids. This CDR3 is CASSELPREQETQYF. The CDR3 coding sequence is TGTGCCAGCAGTGAACTCCCGCGGGAGCAAGAGACCCAGTACTTC.

This chain connects TRBV27 to TRBJ2-5, with 10 bases lining up with TRBD1. This CDR3 spans 15 amino acids. Germline-derived CDR1 and CDR2 are MNHEY and SMNVEV (reference sequence). Trimming at V came to 5 bases and at J to 5 bases, leaving 8 bases not matched to a gene. The CDR3 DNA reads TGTGCCAGCAGTCGCCGGGACAGGGGAGGGGAGACCCAGTACTTC. Translated: CASSRRDRGGETQYF.

The table lists this clone with a count of one. The rearrangement joins TRBV7-7 to TRBJ2-3; 8 nucleotides match TRBD1. The germline V gene has CDR1 SSHAT and CDR2 FNYEAQ (reference sequence). With 2 bases clipped from V and 5 bases from J, the junction kept 6 bases outside the gene matches. The CDR3 sequence is 15 residues long. The CDR3 loop is CASSLSGGIGDTQYF. Here the CDR3 DNA reads TGTGCCAGCAGCTTATCAGGGGGCATAGGAGATACGCAGTATTTT.

CDR3 amino acids: CASSYSSGGQPNTGELFF. The CDR3 nucleotides read TGTGCCAGCAGTTACTCGTCCGGGGGACAGCCGAACACCGGGGAGCTGTTTTTT. This chain joins TRBV6-2 or TRBV6-3 and TRBJ2-2; D is perhaps TRBD1 (7 bases). V was shortened by 0 bases and J by 0 bases, with 14 bases between the two germline ends. The length of the CDR3 is 18 residues. Germline lookup yields CDR1 MNHEY and CDR2 SVGEGT.

This chain links TRBV13 with TRBJ2-2, with 16 bases matching TRBD2. CDR1 PRHDT and CDR2 FYEKMQ come from the germline V gene (reference sequence). This CDR3 is 20 amino acids long. Germline trimming cut 6 bases from V and 0 bases from J; bases unmatched to any gene: 10. Here the CDR3 reads CASSFDPGLAGGPNTGELFF. CDR3 bases: TGTGCCAGCAGTTTCGACCCGGGACTAGCGGGAGGGCCGAACACCGGGGAGCTGTTTTTT.

The V and J genes are TRBV28 and TRBJ1-2; D not certain. The CDR3 consists of 12 residues. The V end lost 8 bases, the J end lost 6 bases, and 13 bases lay between the germline ends. CDR1 MDHEN and CDR2 SYDVKM come from the germline V gene. The CDR3 DNA is TGTGCCAGCTCCCTCCGCCGGAATGGCTACACCTTC. Encoded protein: CASSLRRNGYTF.

V and J are TRBV4-1 and TRBJ2-1, with 8 bases identical to TRBD2. From germline, CDR1 is MGHRA and CDR2 YSYEKL. CDR3 length equals 16 residues. V lost 0 bases and J lost 0; bases outside the gene matches: 1. The CDR3 DNA reads TGCGCCAGCAGCCAAGAACTAGCGGTCTCCTACAATGAGCAGTTCTTC. Its translation: CASSQELAVSYNEQFF.

The chain links TRBV4-1 to TRBJ2-1, with D perhaps matching TRBD2 (6 bases). Trimming removed 5 bases from V and 7 bases from J, with 15 bases in between. CDR1 and CDR2 (germline): MGHRA, YSYEKL. CDR3 size: 14 residues. The CDR3 loop is CASSGRDPGNEQFF. DNA of the CDR3: TGCGCCAGCAGCGGGCGGGACCCCGGAAATGAGCAGTTCTTC.

The chain has TRBV4-2 and TRBJ2-1; 8 nucleotides line up with TRBD2. V was clipped by 0 bases and J by 10 bases; unmatched bases: 8. Germline V gene data show CDR1 as LGHNA and CDR2 as YNFKEQ. CDR3 length: 15 amino acids. In DNA form, the CDR3 reads TGTGCCAGCAGCCAAGATAGCCAGCGGGAGAGAGAGCAGTTCTTC. Translated: CASSQDSQREREQFF.

The chain joins TRBV7-8 to TRBJ1-1, with 9 bases lining up with TRBD1. CDR1 and CDR2 from the germline V gene are SGHVS and FQNEAQ. The CDR3 totals 17 residues. Trimming at V came to 1 base and at J to 5 bases, leaving 11 bases not matched to a gene. CDR3 in amino acids: CASSLGRHTGGYTEAFF. CDR3 DNA: TGTGCCAGCAGCTTAGGTCGGCATACAGGGGGCTATACTGAAGCTTTCTTT.

This clone was counted a single time. V usage is TRBV10-2 and J usage is TRBJ1-5; the D gene is possibly TRBD1 (6 bases). Looked up from germline, CDR1 is WSHSY and CDR2 is SAAADI. Trimming left V 8 bases short and J 6 bases short, with 14 bases between. This CDR3 contains 13 residues. The CDR3 protein is CASGGRGGQPQHF. DNA of the CDR3: TGCGCCAGCGGCGGCAGGGGTGGTCAGCCCCAGCATTTT.